One and the same sample provided the 4 T cell receptor beta chains below, sequenced in a study of PD-L1 blockade in urothelial cancer. Using immunoSEQ multiplex PCR, the repertoire was profiled, and TCRdb retains in-frame clones only, with some absent. The table has around 50,000 clones, under 85% seen once. As to time point: peripheral blood 6 weeks after treatment start. Sequences were derived from PBMCs, sampled around atezolizumab (anti-PD-L1) treatment. These receptors came from a man over 45 with urothelial cancer.

The CDR3 region is CAIRARVYGELFF. CDR3 DNA: TGTGCCATAAGAGCTCGAGTCTACGGGGAGCTGTTTTTT. The chain combines TRBV6-5 with TRBJ2-2; D call uncertain. This CDR3 spans 13 amino acids. Germline CDR1 is MNHEY and CDR2 is SVGAGI. Trimming pared 10 bases from V and 7 bases from J, leaving 16 bases between.

The chain has TRBV15 and TRBJ2-5; 8 bases map to TRBD2. The ends lost 0 bases at V and 4 bases at J; junction bases unmatched: 13. The CDR3 is 18 residues long. CDR1 is LNHNV, CDR2 YYDKDF, per germline (reference sequence). The CDR3 nucleotides read TGTGCCACCAGCAGAGATTACAGGAGCGGGAGTGTCGTAGAGACCCAGTACTTC. Its protein product is CATSRDYRSGSVVETQYF.

This clone was detected only once. The chain combines TRBV4-3 with TRBJ2-3; 7 positions match TRBD2. J lost 2 bases, V lost 2 bases, and 4 bases had no gene match. Germline assignment: CDR1 LGHNA and CDR2 YSLEER. The CDR3 runs to 15 residues. The CDR3 coding sequence is TGCGCCAGCAGCCAATGGGAGGGTCCCACAGATACGCAGTATTTT. This translates into CASSQWEGPTDTQYF.

The genes are TRBV2 and TRBJ2-5, with D unresolved. Germline loops: CDR1 SNHLY, CDR2 FYNNEI. The V gene lost 6 bases and the J gene lost 1 base, with 3 bases spanning the gap. The CDR3 consists of 11 residues. DNA for the CDR3: TGTGCCAGCAGGGCCCAAGAGACCCAGTACTTC. Translated, it gives CASRAQETQYF.